Each of the 30 T cell receptor beta chains below was sequenced from the same sample in a study of CD8+CD57+ T cells in acquired aplastic anemia. Investigators profiled TCR beta VDJ and CDR3 from genomic DNA template. TCRdb recomputed calls from the reads with MiXCR, one row per CDR3 protein. Counted here are fewer than 80,000 distinct CDR3 sequences, 60% to 75% occurring once; the ten biggest clones make up roughly 80%. Patients selected for sequencing had displayed CD8+CD57+ cell expansion by flow cytometry. The sample comprised sorted CD4+, CD8+, or CD8+CD57+ T cells (not recorded which) from PBMCs. Source of these receptors: a human donor with aplastic anemia.

The CDR3 spells CAISENYEQYF. Here the CDR3 DNA reads TGTGCCATCAGTGAGAACTACGAGCAGTACTTC. The chain recombines TRBV10-3 with TRBJ2-7; no clear D gene. The V and J ends lost 2 bases and 3 bases respectively, with 2 bases between them. The CDR3 totals 11 residues. Looked up from germline, CDR1 is ENHRY and CDR2 is SYGVKD.

The count of this clonotype is one. As DNA, the CDR3 is TGTGCCAGTAGTATAGGGGACAGGGGGCACGAGCAGTACTTC. Translating it yields CASSIGDRGHEQYF. The chain uses TRBV19 and TRBJ2-7; TRBD1 aligns across 12 bases. Germline V CDR1 and CDR2: LNHDA, SQIVND (reference sequence). The CDR3 contains 14 residues. Trimming removed 1 base from V and 5 bases from J; junction bases left unmatched: 0.

The chain links TRBV19 to TRBJ1-1; D ambiguous. This CDR3 has 15 residues. The ends were cut back, 6 bases at V and 1 base at J, with 15 bases in the middle. The V gene's germline CDR1 is LNHDA and CDR2 SQIVND (reference sequence). CDR3 sequence: CASSMAIPQNTEAFF. The CDR3 DNA is TGTGCCAGTAGCATGGCCATTCCCCAGAACACTGAAGCTTTCTTT.

The rearrangement uses TRBV9 and TRBJ1-2, with D hard to call. The CDR3 is 16 amino acids. V gave up 6 bases and J gave up 2 bases, with 20 bases separating them. Germline lookup yields CDR1 SGDLS and CDR2 YYNGEE. The CDR3 DNA reads as TGTGCCAGCACAGGTGGTGGGCGCAGGACGAACTATGGCTACACCTTC. Protein: CASTGGGRRTNYGYTF. The whole variable domain, filled in from reference TRBV9 and TRBJ1-2, reads DSGVTQTPKHLITATGQRVTLRCSPRSGDLSVYWYQQSLDQGLQFLIQYYNGEERAKGNILERFSAQQFPDLHSELNLSSLELGDSALYFCASTGGGRRTNYGYTFGSGTRLTVV.

The chain employs TRBV15 and TRBJ2-4; D may correspond to TRBD1 or TRBD2 (5 bases each). Per the germline V gene, CDR1 is LNHNV and CDR2 is YYDKDF (reference sequence). Trimming pared 5 bases from V and 8 bases from J, leaving 10 bases between. This CDR3 contains 12 residues. This chain's CDR3 is CATSEGPYIQYF. CDR3 DNA sequence: TGTGCCACCAGCGAGGGACCGTACATTCAGTACTTC. Full variable domain (outside the CDR3, taken from reference TRBV15 and TRBJ2-4): DAMVIQNPRYQVTQFGKPVTLSCSQTLNHNVMYWYQQKSSQAPKLLFHYYDKDFNNEADTPDNFQSRRPNTSFCFLDIRSPGLGDTAMYLCATSEGPYIQYFGAGTRLSVL.

J is TRBJ1-6 and V is TRBV7-8; 9 bases agree with TRBD1. The CDR3 runs to 15 residues. CDR1 and CDR2 (germline): SGHVS, FQNEAQ. V trimming: 2 bases; J trimming: 7 bases; junction bases outside the gene matches: 3. CDR3 protein: CASSLTTGGNSPLHF. The CDR3 region has the DNA TGTGCCAGCAGCTTAACCACAGGGGGCAATTCACCCCTCCACTTT.

This chain uses TRBV5-1 with TRBJ2-1, with D possibly TRBD2 on 6 matching bases. CDR1 is SGHRS and CDR2 is YFSETQ in the germline V gene. The CDR3 is 16 residues long. V lost 6 bases, J lost 8 bases, and 24 bases lay in between. The CDR3 DNA is TGCGCCAGCATCCCGGAGATAGGGACTCGGTCGGATGAGCAGTTCTTC. Residues: CASIPEIGTRSDEQFF.

The sample holds many counts of this clonotype. V gene TRBV10-1 combines with J gene TRBJ1-1; tentative D call: TRBD1 (6 bases). CDR1 is WNHNN and CDR2 is SYGVQD in the germline V gene (reference sequence). The CDR3 contains 13 residues. V gave up 6 bases and J gave up 4 bases, with 12 bases separating them. DNA for the CDR3: TGCGCCAGCAGCCTCGGACAGCCCACTGAAGCTTTCTTT. It translates to CASSLGQPTEAFF.

The V and J genes are TRBV4-2 and TRBJ2-7, with 9 bases matching TRBD2. Unmatched junction bases numbered 6, after V lost 5 bases and J lost 4 bases. Germline CDR1 and CDR2: LGHNA and YNFKEQ. The CDR3 contains 14 residues. This chain's CDR3 is CASSSPGLAYEQYF. The CDR3 nucleotides are TGTGCCAGCAGCTCCCCGGGACTAGCTTACGAGCAGTACTTC.

The rearrangement uses TRBV15 and TRBJ2-1; D may be TRBD1 or TRBD2 (5 bases each). Germline CDR1 and CDR2: LNHNV and YYDKDF (reference sequence). The V gene lost 1 base and the J gene lost 1 base, with 11 bases spanning the gap. The CDR3 spans 16 residues. The CDR3 nucleotides read TGTGCCACCAGCAGAGTGGGTGGGGGTTCCTACAATGAGCAGTTCTTC. Encoded protein: CATSRVGGGSYNEQFF.

V usage is TRBV19 and J usage is TRBJ2-2; 15 nucleotides match TRBD2. CDR1 is LNHDA and CDR2 is SQIVND in the germline V gene (reference sequence). CDR3 length equals 14 residues. J was trimmed by 8 bases and V by 8 bases; bases with no gene match: 3. CDR3 region: CASGTSGGPGELFF. The CDR3, as DNA: TGTGCCAGTGGGACTAGCGGGGGGCCGGGGGAGCTGTTTTTT.

The chain uses TRBV29-1 and TRBJ2-3; D is ambiguous. The CDR3 spans 14 residues. CDR1 is SQVTM and CDR2 is ANQGSEA in the germline V gene. V lost 5 bases to trimming and J lost 1 base, with 13 bases between them. The CDR3 nucleotides are TGCAGCGTTCGGAAGGGTCTGGGCACAGATACGCAGTATTTT. Amino acid sequence: CSVRKGLGTDTQYF.

This clonotype was counted a single time. This chain uses TRBV6-4 with TRBJ1-5; 7 bases line up with TRBD1. J lost 6 bases, V lost 6 bases, and 11 bases had no gene match. The length of the CDR3 is 15 residues. CDR1 and CDR2 (germline): MRHNA, SNTAGT. CDR3: CASRPTLAGGQPQHF. The CDR3 DNA reads TGTGCCAGCAGGCCGACGCTGGCAGGGGGTCAGCCCCAGCATTTT.

The rearrangement uses TRBV24-1 and TRBJ1-2; D may be TRBD1 (5 bases). CDR1 is KGHDR and CDR2 is SFDVKD in the germline V gene. The germline V and J ends were trimmed by 4 bases and 3 bases, with 8 bases remaining between them. This CDR3 region has 13 residues. The CDR3 nucleotides are TGTGCCACCAGTGAAAGGGGATACTATGGCTACACCTTC. This encodes CATSERGYYGYTF.

This chain connects TRBV20-1 to TRBJ1-3, with D unresolved. CDR1 DFQATT and CDR2 SNEGSKA come from the germline V gene (reference sequence). CDR3 length equals 13 residues. The ends were cut back, 2 bases at V and 2 bases at J, with 7 bases in the middle. As DNA, the CDR3 is TGCAGTGCTAGAAGTCTGGCTGGAAACACCATATATTTT. Its protein product is CSARSLAGNTIYF.

The chain has TRBV6-1 and TRBJ2-7, with D tentatively TRBD2 (6 bases). Per the germline V gene, CDR1 is MNHNS and CDR2 is SASEGT. Trimming removed 3 bases at V and 4 bases at J, with 13 bases between. This CDR3 is 14 amino acids long. CDR3 nucleotide sequence: TGTGCCAGCAGTGAGAGGGGACTGTCTTACGAGCAGTACTTC. This encodes CASSERGLSYEQYF.

Concerning this clonotype itself: Because the CDR3 is missing its conserved closing phenylalanine or tryptophan, this is likely a read error. The chain couples TRBV20-1 to TRBJ1-1, with D maybe TRBD1 (5 bases). The CDR3 covers 13 residues. Germline assignment: CDR1 DFQATT and CDR2 SNEGSKA (reference sequence). CDR3 in DNA: TGCAGGGCTAGGGAGGTAGGGGATATTGAAGCTTTCTCT. Translation: CRAREVGDIEAFS.

The gene calls are TRBV29-1 and TRBJ2-5; TRBD1 matches 10 bases. Trimming removed 6 bases from V and 5 bases from J; junction bases left unmatched: 9. Germline CDR1 and CDR2: SQVTM and ANQGSEA. There are 14 residues in the CDR3. The CDR3 region is CSVRQGAGAETQYF. DNA for the CDR3: TGCAGCGTAAGACAGGGGGCTGGAGCGGAGACCCAGTACTTC.

V and J are TRBV5-2 and TRBJ2-1. TRBV5-2 is a listed pseudogene. There are 15 residues in the CDR3. This CDR3 reads CASNLQGASYNEQFF. The CDR3, as DNA: TGTGCCAGCAACTTACAGGGAGCTTCCTACAATGAGCAGTTCTTC.

The V gene is TRBV11-1, the J gene TRBJ2-5; 7 bases align to TRBD1. CDR3 length: 14 amino acids. V gave up 5 bases and J gave up 3 bases; unmatched junction bases: 6. The germline V gene encodes CDR1 SGHAT and CDR2 FQDESV (reference sequence). CDR3 coding DNA: TGTGCCAGCAGCCCGAGGGGGCGCGAAGAGACCCAGTACTTC. Translated, it gives CASSPRGREETQYF.

The chain joins TRBV2 to TRBJ2-7; the match to TRBD2 covers 13 bases. The CDR3 is made up of 14 amino acids. From germline, CDR1 is SNHLY and CDR2 FYNNEI. The V gene end was trimmed by 4 bases and the J gene end by 5 bases; junction bases not matched to a gene: 2. CDR3: CASSGTSGSNEQYF. DNA of the CDR3: TGTGCCAGCAGTGGGACTAGCGGGAGCAACGAGCAGTACTTC.

This clonotype has a single count. The J gene is TRBJ1-2, the V gene TRBV29-1; TRBD1 is a possible D gene (6 bases). The CDR3 runs to 13 residues. The V end lost 4 bases, the J end lost 5 bases, and 14 bases lay between the germline ends. Per germline, CDR1 SQVTM and CDR2 ANQGSEA. CDR3 sequence reads: CSVVGPGEYGYTF. CDR3 coding DNA: TGCAGCGTTGTTGGCCCAGGGGAGTATGGCTACACCTTC.

The chain combines TRBV12-3 or TRBV12-4 with TRBJ2-2; D ambiguous. V dropped 8 bases and J dropped 4 bases, with 20 bases sitting between them. The CDR3 is made up of 16 amino acids. The CDR3 loop is CASFFLCWGCTGELFF. CDR3 in DNA: TGTGCCAGCTTCTTTCTCTGCTGGGGTTGCACCGGGGAGCTGTTTTTT.

This clonotype is a singleton in its sample. The chain combines TRBV5-6 with TRBJ1-6; D is unresolved. V was pared by 0 bases and J by 11 bases, with 9 bases between. Germline loops: CDR1 SGHDT, CDR2 YYEEEE. This CDR3 contains 13 residues. The CDR3 DNA is TGTGCCAGCAGCTTGGCCGTAAATCCACCCCTCCACTTT. It codes for CASSLAVNPPLHF.

The V gene is TRBV11-1, the J gene TRBJ2-7; maybe TRBD2 (7 bases). The CDR3 is 17 amino acids. Germline values: CDR1 SGHAT, CDR2 FQDESV (reference sequence). Trimming took 2 bases from V and 0 from J, leaving 17 bases between them. CDR3 in DNA: TGTGCCAGCAGCTTATCCTCGGGGGGCGGCTCCTCCTACGAGCAGTACTTC. Amino acids: CASSLSSGGGSSYEQYF.

This clonotype was detected once. V is TRBV10-3 and J is TRBJ2-1, with D hard to call. The germline V gene encodes CDR1 ENHRY and CDR2 SYGVKD. V was clipped by 2 bases and J by 4 bases, with 6 bases between them. This CDR3 is 13 amino acids long. CDR3 sequence: CAISETKYNEQFF. CDR3 nucleotides: TGTGCCATCAGTGAGACAAAGTACAATGAGCAGTTCTTC.

The chain is built from TRBV19 and TRBJ2-1; D call uncertain. The CDR3 has 13 amino acids. V was clipped by 10 bases and J by 7 bases, with 17 bases between them. Looked up from germline, CDR1 is LNHDA and CDR2 is SQIVND (reference sequence). CDR3 DNA: TGTGCCACTGGACCTTGGGCTGGGAATGAGCAGTTCTTC. Protein: CATGPWAGNEQFF.

The chain combines TRBV6-5 with TRBJ1-6; D perhaps matches TRBD1 (6 bases). Germline-derived CDR1 and CDR2 are MNHEY and SVGAGI. The CDR3 consists of 16 residues. V was pared by 2 bases and J by 8 bases, with 16 bases between. The CDR3 sequence: CASSYGRQAADSPLHF. Here the CDR3 DNA reads TGTGCCAGCAGTTACGGGCGACAGGCCGCTGATTCACCCCTCCACTTT.

This clonotype came up a few times. The genes are TRBV25-1 and TRBJ1-2; 7 nucleotides align to TRBD1. This CDR3 spans 12 amino acids. V was pared by 7 bases and J by 7 bases, with 6 bases of the junction left unmatched. CDR1 MGHDK and CDR2 SYGVNS come from the germline V gene. The CDR3 reads CASNRGGSGYTF. CDR3 nucleotides: TGTGCCAGCAACAGGGGAGGTAGTGGCTACACCTTC.

The chain carries TRBV19 and TRBJ2-3; 8 bases map to TRBD2. The germline V gene encodes CDR1 LNHDA and CDR2 SQIVND (reference sequence). The CDR3 is 16 amino acids. Unmatched junction bases numbered 5, after V lost 3 bases and J lost 0 bases. CDR3 residues: CASSILPGGSTDTQYF. CDR3 coding DNA: TGTGCCAGTAGTATTTTGCCGGGAGGGAGCACAGATACGCAGTATTTT.